This TCR beta chain was observed in a study of blood T cell repertoires in COVID-19. Study-level information: The study drew acute and convalescent COVID-19 samples from the United States, Italy and Spain. T cells, B-cell-depleted T cells, or PBMCs supplied cDNA or gDNA.

In this sample, this clone is medium-sized. Per the original data handling: Cell counts per sample came from amplifying reference gene primers. Only in-frame clones appear in the TCRdb table, and some are missing; sequencing was by immunoSEQ multiplex PCR. The V and J calls and clone size are taken from that table; D and trimming were inferred from the DNA. The sample lists around 230,000 clones, 88% occurring once. This CDR3 region has 15 residues. The V and J ends lost 6 bases and 3 bases, in that order; junction bases with no gene match: 4. CDR1 is SNHLY and CDR2 is FYNNEI in the germline V gene. This clonotype was sampled from a woman aged 40 to 49 with acute COVID-19. Sequencing input: PBMCs or T cells enriched from blood (not recorded which). The chain is built from TRBV2 and TRBJ2-1; 11 nucleotides match TRBD1. The CDR3 coding sequence is TGTGCCAGCAGATGGGACAGGGGGGACTACAATGAGCAGTTCTTC. Its protein product is CASRWDRGDYNEQFF.